The TCR beta chain described here comes from a study of CD8 T cells in ankylosing spondylitis. Points from the study as a whole: What appeared characteristic of ankylosing spondylitis blood was a TCR beta motif of under 10 highly homologous variants.

TCRdb called the 5' RACE reads again in MiXCR, with one record for every CDR3 protein. The table has fewer than 50,000 distinct CDR3 sequences, 9.5% to 12% seen once. With regard to this clonotype: The antigen remains undetermined.

Sequenced sample: blood, either unsorted or a sorted T cell fraction (not recorded which). The TCR sequence derives from a male donor with ankylosing spondylitis or in good health (not recorded which).

The CDR3 DNA reads as TGTGCCAGCTGCCTCGGGACTGGCAGGGTCCACGAGCAGTACTTC. Translated: CASCLGTGRVHEQYF. This chain uses TRBV12-3 or TRBV12-4 with TRBJ2-7; D is possibly TRBD2 (6 bases). This CDR3 contains 15 residues. Trimming removed 8 bases from V and 5 bases from J, with 22 bases in between.